The text below deals with one T cell receptor beta chain. Assay: immunoSEQ multiplex PCR; the TCRdb copy retains only in-frame clones and omits some. The table includes about 120,000 clones, roughly 93% detected once. These data come from a study of siplizumab effects on memory and regulatory T cells. CDR3 length: 15 amino acids. Germline values: CDR1 ENHRY, CDR2 SYGVKD. V trimming: 8 bases; J trimming: 6 bases; junction bases outside the gene matches: 9. The sample consisted of non-Treg CD4+ T cells sorted from blood. This clonotype originated in a human donor in good health. The chain employs TRBV10-3 and TRBJ2-2; TRBD1 agrees at 10 bases. The CDR3 DNA reads TGTGCCATCTTCCCGGGACAGGGGATTTCCGGGGAGCTGTTTTTT. It encodes CAIFPGQGISGELFF.